This T cell receptor beta chain stems from a study of response to subunit inactivated influenza vaccine. Overall study findings and caveats: Few additional T cells are recruited per seasonal influenza vaccination, authors suggested.

About this clonotype itself: Antigen specificity is unknown.

Germline lookup yields CDR1 SNHLY and CDR2 FYNNEI. The V segment lost 6 bases and the J segment 4 bases; nucleotides outside the gene matches: 2. This CDR3 region has 13 residues. TCRdb re-called the RT-PCR reads through MiXCR, storing one row per CDR3 protein. The repertoire holds 650,000 or so distinct CDR3 sequences, with about 14% as singletons. This receptor was taken from a man aged 50 or older who received an inactivated influenza vaccine. Material: PBMCs from blood, obtained around 15 days before vaccination. The J gene is TRBJ1-1, the V gene TRBV2; 10 bases map to TRBD1. CDR3 protein: CASRRQGATEAFF. DNA of the CDR3: TGTGCCAGCAGACGACAGGGGGCCACTGAAGCTTTCTTT.